A single sample gave rise to the 19 T cell receptor beta chains below, sequenced in a study of T cell responses to AZD1222 COVID-19 vaccine. This table comes from immunoSEQ multiplex PCR, and its TCRdb copy is limited to in-frame clones, with some not included. The sample records roughly 99,000 clones, 89% being singletons. Sequencing was performed on peripheral blood, taken on day 0 of AZD1222 vaccination. The receptors shown here come from an adult in good health.

This chain uses TRBV7-2 with TRBJ2-5; a weak D match, TRBD2 (5 bases). The CDR3 totals 15 residues. V was trimmed by 8 bases and J by 0 bases, leaving 16 bases between them. Per the germline V gene, CDR1 is SGHTA and CDR2 is FQGNSA. The DNA of the CDR3 is TGTGCCAGCTTGGGAAGGAGAGGGTACCAAGAGACCCAGTACTTC. Translating gives CASLGRRGYQETQYF.

This clone was picked up a small number of times. This chain joins TRBV27 and TRBJ2-5, with no clear D. CDR3 length: 13 residues. V shed 3 bases and J shed 5 bases, with 10 bases lying between them. Germline V gives CDR1 MNHEY, CDR2 SMNVEV (reference sequence). The CDR3 DNA sequence: TGTGCCAGCAGTTTGGAGTATGGGGAGACCCAGTACTTC. As protein: CASSLEYGETQYF.

This clone was recorded once. The rearrangement links TRBV6-5 to TRBJ2-7; D perhaps matches TRBD2 (5 bases). The V gene lost 6 bases and the J gene lost 6 bases, with 21 bases spanning the gap. From germline, CDR1 is MNHEY and CDR2 SVGAGI. This CDR3 is built from 15 residues. CDR3 region: CASRGLAVLNSEQYF. The CDR3 coding sequence is TGTGCCAGCAGAGGTCTAGCAGTGCTGAACTCCGAGCAGTACTTC.

The V gene is TRBV7-9, the J gene TRBJ2-5; 9 bases line up with TRBD2. The length of the CDR3 is 15 residues. V shed 1 base, J shed 3 bases, and the junction held 3 bases outside the gene matches. Germline-derived CDR1 and CDR2 are SEHNR and FQNEAQ (reference sequence). The CDR3 sequence is CASSLGASGKETQYF. CDR3 coding DNA: TGTGCCAGCAGCTTAGGAGCTAGCGGGAAAGAGACCCAGTACTTC.

This chain links TRBV5-1 with TRBJ1-2; a weak D match, TRBD1 (5 bases). The germline V and J ends were trimmed by 0 bases and 3 bases, with 15 bases remaining between them. The V gene's germline CDR1 is SGHRS and CDR2 YFSETQ. CDR3 length: 16 residues. The CDR3, as DNA: TGCGCCAGCAGCTTGGTTCCCGGGACGAGAGACTATGGCTACACCTTC. Its translation is CASSLVPGTRDYGYTF.

This chain joins TRBV2 and TRBJ2-1; 13 bases align to TRBD2. J lost 4 bases, V lost 6 bases, and 9 bases had no gene match. This CDR3 is 17 amino acids long. The germline V gene encodes CDR1 SNHLY and CDR2 FYNNEI. Here the CDR3 reads CASRTTSGRNYYNEQFF. The CDR3 DNA is TGTGCCAGCAGGACGACTAGCGGGAGGAACTATTACAATGAGCAGTTCTTC.

This chain links TRBV6-5 with TRBJ1-4; the D is unclear. V dropped 8 bases and J dropped 4 bases, with 14 bases sitting between them. Germline CDR1 MNHEY, CDR2 SVGAGI. The CDR3 is 14 residues long. The CDR3 reads CASRGSGDNEKLFF. CDR3 bases: TGTGCCAGCCGGGGTTCTGGAGATAATGAAAAACTGTTTTTT.

Here the CDR3 reads CASSSGRGGEKLFF. The CDR3 nucleotides read TGTGCCAGCAGCTCGGGGAGGGGAGGGGAAAAACTGTTTTTT. The genes are TRBV5-4 and TRBJ1-4, with D tentatively TRBD1 (5 bases). The length of the CDR3 is 14 residues. Per germline, CDR1 SGHNT and CDR2 YYREEE (reference sequence). V was shortened by 3 bases and J by 8 bases, with 14 bases between the two germline ends.

J is TRBJ2-4 and V is TRBV28; D remains unclear. CDR3 length equals 13 residues. Germline assignment: CDR1 MDHEN and CDR2 SYDVKM. Between the trimmed V and J ends, which lost 5 bases and 2 bases, there was a span of 7 bases. This CDR3 is CASSGPTKNIQYF. The DNA for the CDR3 is TGTGCCAGCAGTGGCCCCACCAAAAACATTCAGTACTTC.

This clone appeared a few times. The chain recombines TRBV19 with TRBJ1-5; 8 bases match TRBD1. From germline, CDR1 is LNHDA and CDR2 SQIVND (reference sequence). This CDR3 comprises 16 residues. The V and J ends lost 7 bases and 2 bases, in that order; junction bases with no gene match: 10. CDR3 in DNA: TGTGCCAGTATCGGGAGCAGGGGGCTTGGCAATCAGCCCCAGCATTTT. The encoded protein is CASIGSRGLGNQPQHF.

The chain has TRBV15 and TRBJ2-3, with D hard to call. V was trimmed by 1 base and J by 11 bases, leaving 13 bases between them. Germline-derived CDR1 and CDR2 are LNHNV and YYDKDF (reference sequence). CDR3 length: 13 residues. The CDR3 region is CATSRVGPIGQYF. The CDR3 region has the DNA TGTGCCACCAGCAGAGTGGGCCCCATCGGGCAGTATTTT.

The V call is TRBV5-1, the J call TRBJ1-1; 10 bases are a match to TRBD1. CDR1 and CDR2 (germline): SGHRS, YFSETQ. The CDR3 sequence is 17 residues long. Trimming removed 2 bases from V and 7 bases from J; junction bases left unmatched: 14. The CDR3 region is CASSLTGTGDLGNEAFF. As DNA, the CDR3 is TGCGCCAGCAGCTTAACCGGGACAGGGGACTTGGGGAATGAAGCTTTCTTT.

A single count supports this clone. The rearrangement links TRBV27 to TRBJ1-6; D unresolved. The length of the CDR3 is 12 residues. Trimming removed 5 bases from V and 10 bases from J, with 9 bases in between. Per the germline V gene, CDR1 is MNHEY and CDR2 is SMNVEV (reference sequence). This chain's CDR3 is CASSNRASPLHF. The CDR3 coding sequence is TGTGCCAGCAGTAACCGGGCCTCACCCCTCCACTTT.

The chain uses TRBV7-8 and TRBJ1-6; 9 nucleotides line up with TRBD1. V lost 1 base, J lost 6 bases, and 4 bases stayed unmatched. This CDR3 has 16 residues. From germline, CDR1 is SGHVS and CDR2 FQNEAQ. The CDR3 reads CASSLVLTGGNSPLHF. CDR3 nucleotides: TGTGCCAGCAGCTTAGTGTTGACAGGGGGTAATTCACCCCTCCACTTT.

This clone is a singleton in its sample. The chain carries TRBV30 and TRBJ1-4, with 9 bases aligning to TRBD1. Per the germline V gene, CDR1 is GTSNPN and CDR2 is SVGIG (reference sequence). The CDR3 length is 14 residues. The ends lost 4 bases at V and 7 bases at J; junction bases unmatched: 7. The CDR3 loop is CAWTGDRVAEKLFF. In DNA form, the CDR3 reads TGTGCCTGGACTGGGGACAGGGTGGCTGAAAAACTGTTTTTT.

This CDR3 reads CASSLGVVDGYTF. The CDR3 DNA sequence: TGTGCCAGCAGCTTAGGAGTAGTAGATGGCTACACCTTC. The chain carries TRBV7-9 and TRBJ1-2; D uncertain. The CDR3 is made up of 13 amino acids. The V gene lost 1 base and the J gene lost 6 bases, with 9 bases spanning the gap. Germline lookup yields CDR1 SEHNR and CDR2 FQNEAQ (reference sequence).

J is TRBJ2-7 and V is TRBV5-6; 11 bases are a match to TRBD1. Germline assignment: CDR1 SGHDT and CDR2 YYEEEE. The trim removed 3 bases at V and 3 bases at J, leaving 2 bases unmatched. The CDR3 runs 14 residues. The CDR3 sequence: CASSWGTGGYEQYF. CDR3 in DNA: TGTGCCAGCAGCTGGGGGACAGGGGGCTACGAGCAGTACTTC.

This chain joins TRBV29-1 and TRBJ2-3; 7 nucleotides align to TRBD1. Unmatched junction bases numbered 8, after V lost 6 bases and J lost 5 bases. CDR1 is SQVTM, CDR2 ANQGSEA, per germline. The CDR3 length is 13 residues. The CDR3 nucleotides read TGCAGCGTCGAGACAGGGCTTTTAGATACGCAGTATTTT. It translates to CSVETGLLDTQYF.

The rearrangement uses TRBV6-2 or TRBV6-3 and TRBJ2-7; weak D call: TRBD2 (5 bases). This CDR3 has 14 residues. The germline V gene has CDR1 MNHEY and CDR2 SVGEGT. V lost 7 bases and J 2 bases, leaving 15 bases between the germline ends. CDR3 region: CASTPWGATYEQYF. As DNA, the CDR3 is TGTGCCAGCACCCCTTGGGGAGCTACCTACGAGCAGTACTTC.